These 16 T cell receptor beta chains share one sample of origin, sequenced in a study of T cell responses to AZD1222 COVID-19 vaccine. Generated by immunoSEQ multiplex PCR, the TCRdb table keeps only in-frame clones and is missing some. Among about 94,000 clones listed, 70% to 90% were seen once. Material: peripheral blood, obtained on day 0 of AZD1222 vaccination. The receptor set was obtained from an adult in good health.

CDR3 nucleotide sequence: TGTGCCAGCAGTACCGACAGCAGCTCCTACGAGCAGTACTTC. Protein sequence: CASSTDSSSYEQYF. This chain connects TRBV6-5 to TRBJ2-7; TRBD1 might be the D (5 bases). Germline V gene data show CDR1 as MNHEY and CDR2 as SVGAGI. This CDR3 has 14 residues. Trimming removed 5 bases at V and 0 bases at J, with 11 bases between.

The chain combines TRBV2 with TRBJ2-1, with TRBD2 as a possible D gene (6 bases). The CDR3 is made up of 12 amino acids. The germline V gene has CDR1 SNHLY and CDR2 FYNNEI. V shed 8 bases and J shed 8 bases, with 13 bases lying between them. CDR3 sequence: CASGGKGYEQFF. CDR3 DNA sequence: TGTGCCAGCGGGGGGAAGGGGTATGAGCAGTTCTTC.

The chain uses TRBV6-4 and TRBJ2-1, with 11 bases matching TRBD1. The CDR3 is made up of 15 amino acids. Unmatched junction bases numbered 10, after V lost 8 bases and J lost 7 bases. CDR1 and CDR2 from the germline V gene are MRHNA and SNTAGT. The CDR3 nucleotides read TGTGCCAGCGTACACCGGGACAGGGGGACGAATGAGCAGTTCTTC. This translates into CASVHRDRGTNEQFF.

The rearrangement uses TRBV18 and TRBJ1-1; 9 nucleotides align to TRBD1. There are 15 residues in the CDR3. Germline V CDR1 and CDR2: KGHSH, LQKENI. J lost 5 bases, V lost 6 bases, and 10 bases had no gene match. CDR3 sequence reads: CASSAAQGAGTEAFF. CDR3 coding DNA: TGTGCCAGCTCTGCCGCACAGGGGGCTGGGACTGAAGCTTTCTTT.

The J gene is TRBJ2-5, the V gene TRBV7-8; D gene unclear. V was cut by 3 bases and J by 2 bases, with 13 bases left in between. This CDR3 has 15 residues. Germline assignment: CDR1 SGHVS and CDR2 FQNEAQ. CDR3: CASSLVPGGQETQYF. The CDR3, as DNA: TGTGCCAGCAGCTTGGTACCGGGCGGACAAGAGACCCAGTACTTC.

The chain has TRBV5-4 and TRBJ1-1; D remains ambiguous. Trimming removed 2 bases at V and 1 base at J, with 6 bases between. Germline V gene data show CDR1 as SGHNT and CDR2 as YYREEE (reference sequence). This CDR3 spans 13 amino acids. In nucleotides, the CDR3 is TGTGCCAGCAGCTTTTCAGCGAACACTGAAGCTTTCTTT. This encodes CASSFSANTEAFF.

The gene calls are TRBV18 and TRBJ1-2; D is ambiguous. There are 14 residues in the CDR3. V was shortened by 0 bases and J by 3 bases, with 8 bases between the two germline ends. The germline gives CDR1 KGHSH, CDR2 LQKENI. The DNA for the CDR3 is TGTGCCAGCTCACCACCGGTGGGTTACTATGGCTACACCTTC. Translating gives CASSPPVGYYGYTF.

This chain joins TRBV27 and TRBJ2-7, with D possibly being TRBD1 (7 bases). The CDR3 runs 16 residues. From germline, CDR1 is MNHEY and CDR2 SMNVEV (reference sequence). The V end was cut by 2 bases, the J end by 5 bases, with 19 bases between. The CDR3 loop reads CASSLRPSGGSNEQYF. The CDR3 region has the DNA TGTGCCAGCAGTTTACGACCCTCAGGGGGGAGCAACGAGCAGTACTTC.

The V gene is TRBV2, the J gene TRBJ1-5; D might be TRBD1 (6 bases). Trimming removed 6 bases at V and 3 bases at J, with 15 bases between. The CDR3 is 15 amino acids. The germline CDR1 and CDR2 sequences are SNHLY and FYNNEI. The CDR3 reads CASSDRGALNQPQHF. The CDR3 DNA sequence: TGTGCCAGCAGCGACCGGGGGGCCCTCAATCAGCCCCAGCATTTT.

The rearrangement uses TRBV12-3 or TRBV12-4 and TRBJ2-1; D possibly corresponds to TRBD1 (5 bases). There are 11 residues in the CDR3. V was trimmed by 5 bases and J by 10 bases, leaving 9 bases between them. The CDR3 protein is CASSARVEQFF. In DNA form, the CDR3 reads TGTGCCAGCAGTGCCAGGGTCGAGCAGTTCTTC.

This clone came up a few times. V and J are TRBV6-5 and TRBJ1-1; D gene ambiguous. CDR1 is MNHEY, CDR2 SVGAGI, per germline. This CDR3 has 12 residues. V was shortened by 2 bases and J by 4 bases, with 5 bases between the two germline ends. The DNA for the CDR3 is TGTGCCAGCAGTTACGTAGGCACTGAAGCTTTCTTT. Amino acid sequence: CASSYVGTEAFF.

This clone has just a few counts. The chain couples TRBV9 to TRBJ2-3; a weak D match, TRBD2 (5 bases). Trimming took off 3 bases at V and 1 base at J, with 12 bases between the two ends. This CDR3 spans 15 amino acids. CDR1 is SGDLS and CDR2 is YYNGEE in the germline V gene. The CDR3: CASSAFLGGTDTQYF. The CDR3 DNA reads TGTGCCAGCAGCGCCTTCCTCGGGGGCACAGATACGCAGTATTTT. Variable domain in full (rest from reference TRBV9 and TRBJ2-3): DSGVTQTPKHLITATGQRVTLRCSPRSGDLSVYWYQQSLDQGLQFLIQYYNGEERAKGNILERFSAQQFPDLHSELNLSSLELGDSALYFCASSAFLGGTDTQYFGPGTRLTVL.

The genes are TRBV19 and TRBJ1-1; 8 nucleotides line up with TRBD1. The CDR3 has 14 amino acids. Per the germline V gene, CDR1 is LNHDA and CDR2 is SQIVND (reference sequence). The junction had 8 bases not matched to a gene; V was cut back by 6 bases and J by 5 bases. The CDR3 spells CASSGGQGITEAFF. CDR3 in DNA: TGTGCCAGTAGCGGTGGACAGGGAATTACTGAAGCTTTCTTT.

The V gene is TRBV30, the J gene TRBJ2-5; TRBD1 agrees at 9 bases. The CDR3 loop spans 16 amino acids. The J segment lost 3 bases and the V segment lost 1 base, leaving 9 bases of the junction unmatched. Germline CDR1 reads GTSNPN; CDR2 reads SVGIG (reference sequence). Here the CDR3 reads CAWSAGTGTGKETQYF. The DNA of the CDR3 is TGTGCCTGGAGTGCCGGAACCGGGACAGGGAAAGAGACCCAGTACTTC.

The genes are TRBV7-9 and TRBJ2-3; D remains unclear. Trimming stripped 1 base from V and 2 bases from J, with 13 bases between. CDR3 length: 16 residues. Germline V gene data show CDR1 as SEHNR and CDR2 as FQNEAQ (reference sequence). CDR3 sequence reads: CASSLGAAPDTDTQYF. The CDR3, as DNA: TGTGCCAGCAGCTTAGGGGCGGCCCCAGACACAGATACGCAGTATTTT.

The chain couples TRBV5-5 to TRBJ1-1, with TRBD1 matching over 7 bases. Germline CDR1 is SGHKS and CDR2 is YYEKEE (reference sequence). CDR3 length equals 14 residues. After removal of 5 bases from V and 1 base from J, the junction contained 5 bases not matched to a gene. For the CDR3, the DNA is TGTGCCAGCAGTGGGCGGGACAGGAACACTGAAGCTTTCTTT. Its translation: CASSGRDRNTEAFF.